This TCR beta chain was identified in a study of cytomegalovirus exposure and HLA in healthy donors. Study-level points and caveats: It was confirmed in vitro that a few of the CMV-associated chains were specific for CMV antigens.

With regard to this clone: Its antigen is not known.

The germline V gene encodes CDR1 MNHEY and CDR2 SMNVEV (reference sequence). Trimming cost V 4 bases and J 2 bases; bases outside gene matches: 14. This CDR3 is built from 17 residues. Only in-frame clones appear in the TCRdb table, and some are missing; sequencing was by immunoSEQ multiplex PCR. The sample carries 150,000 to 200,000 clones, roughly 83% recorded once. The rearrangement links TRBV27 to TRBJ2-7, with 7 bases identical to TRBD2. The source of this sequence is a man aged 25 to 40 in good health and CMV-seropositive. The sample taken for sequencing was PBMCs. The CDR3 here is CASSSLTGLVVPYEQYF. Written as DNA, the CDR3 is TGTGCCAGCAGTTCTCTGACCGGACTAGTCGTCCCCTACGAGCAGTACTTC.